This T cell receptor (beta chain) was captured in a study of T cells after yellow fever vaccination. Notes on the study in general: Post-booster samples contained most primary-vaccination clones (around 96% CD4, approximately 88% CD8). Abundant clonotypes from the bulk population could get into FACS-sorted repertoires as contaminants.

Trimming cost V 2 bases and J 4 bases, with 14 bases left between them. This CDR3 contains 15 residues. CDR1 and CDR2 from the germline V gene are MDHEN and SYDVKM. One entry per CDR3 protein, called by TCRdb with MiXCR from the 5' RACE reads. The data hold 300,000 to 350,000 distinct CDR3 sequences, with around 10% observed a single time. As to this clonotype: Its matching antigen is unknown.

The clonotype was recovered from a man between 18 and 29 years old who received the YFV17D yellow fever vaccine. V gene TRBV28 combines with J gene TRBJ1-2; D might be TRBD1 (6 bases). Sequencing used CD4+ T cells sorted from PBMCs, obtained 45 days after the yellow fever booster vaccination. The CDR3 DNA reads as TGTGCCAGCAGTTTACTAGACAGGATTTCCTATGGCTACACCTTC. Amino acid sequence: CASSLLDRISYGYTF.